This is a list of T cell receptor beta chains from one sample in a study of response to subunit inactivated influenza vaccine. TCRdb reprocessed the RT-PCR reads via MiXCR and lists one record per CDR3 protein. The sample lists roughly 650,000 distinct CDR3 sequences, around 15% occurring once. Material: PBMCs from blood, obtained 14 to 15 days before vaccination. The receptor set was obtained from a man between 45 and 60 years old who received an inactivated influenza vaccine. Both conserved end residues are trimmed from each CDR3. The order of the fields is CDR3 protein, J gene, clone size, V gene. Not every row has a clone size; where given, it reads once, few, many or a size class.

CDR3aa: SLAKEGSYEQY
j_gene: TRBJ2-7
abundance: NA
v_gene: TRBV20-1

CDR3aa: ASSQVPLGTGELF
j_gene: TRBJ2-2
abundance: few
v_gene: TRBV3-1

CDR3aa: ASSLGVWRGPSYEQY
j_gene: TRBJ2-7
abundance: NA
v_gene: TRBV7-2

CDR3aa: ASSYSAGVGPISYEQY
j_gene: TRBJ2-7
abundance: NA
v_gene: TRBV6-2/TRBV6-3

CDR3aa: ASSPGHRNTGELF
j_gene: TRBJ2-2
abundance: NA
v_gene: TRBV11-2

CDR3aa: ASRRELGTGGNTEAF
j_gene: TRBJ1-1
abundance: few
v_gene: TRBV12-3/TRBV12-4

CDR3aa: ASSPMISRETQY
j_gene: TRBJ2-5
abundance: NA
v_gene: TRBV11-2

CDR3aa: ASSQQDSYEQY
j_gene: TRBJ2-7
abundance: NA
v_gene: TRBV3-1

CDR3aa: SARDGSTYNEQF
j_gene: TRBJ2-1
abundance: few
v_gene: TRBV20-1

CDR3aa: ASSPNVGAGELF
j_gene: TRBJ2-2
abundance: few
v_gene: TRBV18

CDR3aa: ASRGDRVGIQY
j_gene: TRBJ2-4
abundance: NA
v_gene: TRBV7-2

CDR3aa: ASARGDRGTDTQY
j_gene: TRBJ2-3
abundance: NA
v_gene: TRBV5-1

CDR3aa: ASNGARYGNIQY
j_gene: TRBJ2-4
abundance: few
v_gene: TRBV28

CDR3aa: ATAPLGIGAF
j_gene: TRBJ1-1
abundance: few
v_gene: TRBV12-3/TRBV12-4

CDR3aa: ASGPGTAKNIQY
j_gene: TRBJ2-4
abundance: NA
v_gene: TRBV7-2

CDR3aa: ASSLRPSPDTQY
j_gene: TRBJ2-3
abundance: NA
v_gene: TRBV5-1

CDR3aa: ASSGTSGRSNEQF
j_gene: TRBJ2-1
abundance: NA
v_gene: TRBV6-1

CDR3aa: AWKLAGVWTQY
j_gene: TRBJ2-5
abundance: once
v_gene: TRBV30

CDR3aa: ASSPRGPGNTIY
j_gene: TRBJ1-3
abundance: NA
v_gene: TRBV7-2

CDR3aa: ASSPNPSDEQY
j_gene: TRBJ2-7
abundance: few
v_gene: TRBV3-1

CDR3aa: SARGANTGELF
j_gene: TRBJ2-2
abundance: many
v_gene: TRBV20-1

CDR3aa: SAKKGGGRVYNEQF
j_gene: TRBJ2-1
abundance: many
v_gene: TRBV20-1

CDR3aa: ASGPVPYQETQY
j_gene: TRBJ2-5
abundance: many
v_gene: TRBV7-9

CDR3aa: ASSLGMGYGYT
j_gene: TRBJ1-2
abundance: NA
v_gene: TRBV7-9

CDR3aa: ASSLVRGRANTGELF
j_gene: TRBJ2-2
abundance: NA
v_gene: TRBV7-2

CDR3aa: ASSIVRGLQPQH
j_gene: TRBJ1-5
abundance: few
v_gene: TRBV19

CDR3aa: ASSPERGSSYEQY
j_gene: TRBJ2-7
abundance: few
v_gene: TRBV7-2

CDR3aa: ASSYRDRRHEQY
j_gene: TRBJ2-7
abundance: few
v_gene: TRBV6-5

CDR3aa: SALNPGPYNSPLH
j_gene: TRBJ1-6
abundance: NA
v_gene: TRBV20-1

CDR3aa: SARDLASAGGPRKSYNEQF
j_gene: TRBJ2-1
abundance: NA
v_gene: TRBV20-1

CDR3aa: SVGDRYEQY
j_gene: TRBJ2-7
abundance: NA
v_gene: TRBV29-1

CDR3aa: ASSTGTGEETQY
j_gene: TRBJ2-5
abundance: many
v_gene: TRBV5-1

CDR3aa: ASSQDLGPYGYT
j_gene: TRBJ1-2
abundance: few
v_gene: TRBV4-3

CDR3aa: ASSPTGGWNTEAF
j_gene: TRBJ1-1
abundance: few
v_gene: TRBV9

CDR3aa: ASTKEPRGRARTDTQY
j_gene: TRBJ2-3
abundance: few
v_gene: TRBV6-2/TRBV6-3

CDR3aa: ASGLGVSSYNEQF
j_gene: TRBJ2-1
abundance: many
v_gene: TRBV12-5

CDR3aa: SARDGLLPNEQF
j_gene: TRBJ2-1
abundance: NA
v_gene: TRBV20-1

CDR3aa: ASSLGAGDLYEQY
j_gene: TRBJ2-7
abundance: NA
v_gene: TRBV11-2

CDR3aa: ASSLVGGEENQY
j_gene: TRBJ2-5
abundance: NA
v_gene: TRBV5-1

CDR3aa: ASSFGPRGETQY
j_gene: TRBJ2-5
abundance: few
v_gene: TRBV28

CDR3aa: ASSQVGAGGPNTEAF
j_gene: TRBJ1-1
abundance: few
v_gene: TRBV14

CDR3aa: ASSYRETQY
j_gene: TRBJ2-5
abundance: many
v_gene: TRBV2

CDR3aa: ASSRTSGRTDTQY
j_gene: TRBJ2-3
abundance: many
v_gene: TRBV28

CDR3aa: ATYLSGYGYT
j_gene: TRBJ1-2
abundance: few
v_gene: TRBV28

CDR3aa: ASSQRTADTQY
j_gene: TRBJ2-3
abundance: NA
v_gene: TRBV4-2